This T cell receptor beta chain stems from a study of T-cell reconstitution after alpha-beta-depleted transplantation in children. This clonotype appeared a few times. Its antigen is unknown. Findings of the study overall: The authors attributed T-cell counts and diversity one year after transplant mostly to newly produced T cells.

The CDR3 has 14 residues. V was clipped by 2 bases and J by 5 bases, with 11 bases between them. CDR1 LGHDT and CDR2 YNNKEL come from the germline V gene (reference sequence). Preparing the TCRbeta library involved the use of unique molecular identifiers. MiXCR was run by TCRdb on the PCR reads, yielding one entry per CDR3 protein. The sample gives hundreds of thousands of distinct CDR3 sequences, 15% to 20% of which show up once; around 5.3% is in the top ten. J is TRBJ2-3 and V is TRBV3-1; possible D gene TRBD2, 6 bases. The starting material was PBMCs, mostly from graft donor cells, obtained 360 days after TCRalphabeta/CD19-depleted stem cell transplant. The TCR comes from a male patient younger than 18 who had a stem cell transplant for acute lymphoblastic leukemia, so the T cells may come from the graft donor. In DNA form, the CDR3 reads TGTGCCAGCAGCCAAACTGCGGGAAGAGATACGCAGTATTTT. Encoded protein: CASSQTAGRDTQYF.